This T cell receptor beta chain was retrieved from a study of post-analysis software for immune sequencing data. There are a few counts of this clonotype. The antigen is not known. The study, taken as a whole, reports: The authors found that F measure strongly co-clustered same-batch samples.

Incorporated into the TCR beta cDNA libraries were unique molecular identifiers, which served to reduce PCR and sequencing biases. TCRdb reprocessed the PCR reads via MiXCR and lists one record per CDR3 protein. The repertoire consists of 750,000 to 950,000 distinct CDR3 sequences, with approximately 53% occurring once and the leading ten covering under 6%. The receptor was isolated from a girl between 10 and 17 years old with multiple sclerosis. The sample taken for sequencing was blood.

The CDR3 DNA is TGTGCCAGCGACGTTAGGGCTACTCGAAATGAGCAGTTCTTC. This translates into CASDVRATRNEQFF. V gene TRBV12-3 or TRBV12-4 combines with J gene TRBJ2-1; D is undetermined. This CDR3 comprises 14 residues. The ends were cut back, 8 bases at V and 7 bases at J, with 18 bases in the middle.